The T cell receptor (beta chain) under discussion was sequenced for a study of human thymus T cells. Broader study findings: Unrelated individuals had highly overlapping thymic repertoires, as reported in related research. An apparent bias in V and J gene usage was seen in thymic and blood repertoires.

Thymic material originated from resections removed in the course of corrective heart surgery. Donation came from healthy Finnish infants having corrective surgery for congenital heart defects. The protocol was immunoSEQ multiplex PCR, while the TCRdb copy is restricted to in-frame clones and leaves out a portion. The table shows tens of thousands of clones, with 85% to 95% occurring only once. As for this clone: Its matching antigen is unknown.

With 1 base clipped from V and 3 bases from J, the junction kept 3 bases outside the gene matches. CDR3 length equals 15 residues. Germline lookup yields CDR1 MNHNY and CDR2 SVGAGI (reference sequence). Material: thymus tissue. The TCR comes from a girl under three years old with a congenital heart defect but otherwise immunologically healthy. V gene TRBV6-6 combines with J gene TRBJ2-7; 10 nucleotides match TRBD1. The CDR3 nucleotides are TGTGCCAGCAGTTACTGTGGACAGGGGGTCTACGAGCAGTACTTC. Translation: CASSYCGQGVYEQYF.